This is a list of T cell receptor beta chains from one sample in a study of blood T cells in healthy people across ages. Each CDR3 protein is one row after TCRdb ran MiXCR on the 5' RACE reads. The table shows about 720,000 distinct CDR3 sequences, with just under 25% occurring only once. The data also belong to a second study, concerning T cells of mothers and their children.

The sample taken for sequencing was blood. The receptor source for this set is a boy between 5 and 17 years old in good health. Each CDR3 is given with its conserved first and last residue. Fields, in order: CDR3 length, D gene, clone size, J gene, V gene, CDR3 DNA, CDR3 protein. D genes are given only for firm matches. Clone size appears in some rows only: once, few, many, or a class for an expanded clone.

len: 14; d_gene: .; abundance: few; j_gene: TRBJ2-7; v_gene: TRBV29-1; CDR3nt: TGCAGCGTTGGGGGGGTGGCAGGGGAGTACGAGCAGTACTTC; CDR3aa: CSVGGVAGEYEQYF
len: 13; d_gene: .; abundance: .; j_gene: TRBJ2-5; v_gene: TRBV29-1; CDR3nt: TGCAGCGTGGGGGGGAGACAGGCAGAGACCCAGTACTTC; CDR3aa: CSVGGRQAETQYF
len: 17; d_gene: TRBD2; abundance: .; j_gene: TRBJ2-7; v_gene: TRBV11-2; CDR3nt: TGTGCCAGCAGCTTAGCCCCTAAGCGGGAGGGTTTCCCCGAGCAGTACTTC; CDR3aa: CASSLAPKREGFPEQYF
len: 17; d_gene: TRBD2; abundance: few; j_gene: TRBJ2-7; v_gene: TRBV15; CDR3nt: TGTGCCACCAGCAGAGGCCTAGAAACTAGCGGCCTTGGCGAGCAGTACTTC; CDR3aa: CATSRGLETSGLGEQYF
len: 12; d_gene: .; abundance: .; j_gene: TRBJ2-7; v_gene: TRBV20-1; CDR3nt: TGCAGTGCTCCCGACGGAATCTACGAGCAGTACTTC; CDR3aa: CSAPDGIYEQYF
len: 14; d_gene: .; abundance: .; j_gene: TRBJ2-1; v_gene: TRBV5-1; CDR3nt: TGCGCCAGCAGCTTTGGGGGGGCGGACAATGAGCAGTTCTTC; CDR3aa: CASSFGGADNEQFF
len: 18; d_gene: .; abundance: few; j_gene: TRBJ1-6; v_gene: TRBV10-3; CDR3nt: TGTGCCATCAGTGAGTCGATTGCAGCGGGGGCGTCGGGTTCACCCCTCCACTTT; CDR3aa: CAISESIAAGASGSPLHF
len: 16; d_gene: TRBD2; abundance: .; j_gene: TRBJ2-5; v_gene: TRBV29-1; CDR3nt: TGCAGCGTTGGGGGATATAGCGGGAGCTTCGGAGAGACCCAGTACTTC; CDR3aa: CSVGGYSGSFGETQYF
len: 16; d_gene: TRBD2; abundance: .; j_gene: TRBJ2-5; v_gene: TRBV9; CDR3nt: TGTGCCAGCAGCGTAGAGGGTAGCGGGGGACAAGAGACCCAGTACTTC; CDR3aa: CASSVEGSGGQETQYF
len: 16; d_gene: TRBD1; abundance: .; j_gene: TRBJ2-7; v_gene: TRBV6-5; CDR3nt: TGTGCCAGCAGGAACTCCGGACAGGGCCAAACCTACGAACAGTACTTC; CDR3aa: CASRNSGQGQTYEQYF
len: 14; d_gene: .; abundance: few; j_gene: TRBJ1-1; v_gene: TRBV29-1; CDR3nt: TGCAGCGTTGAAGACCCACGTGGACGGACTGAAGCTTTCTTT; CDR3aa: CSVEDPRGRTEAFF
len: 15; d_gene: TRBD1; abundance: few; j_gene: TRBJ2-7; v_gene: TRBV12-3/TRBV12-4; CDR3nt: TGTGCCGGCAGAACTACCGGGACAGGGATGCGGGAGCAGTACTTC; CDR3aa: CAGRTTGTGMREQYF
len: 15; d_gene: TRBD1; abundance: many; j_gene: TRBJ1-5; v_gene: TRBV20-1; CDR3nt: TGCAGTGCTACCCCAAGGACAGGGGTAGTACAGCCCCAGCATTTT; CDR3aa: CSATPRTGVVQPQHF
len: 13; d_gene: TRBD1; abundance: few; j_gene: TRBJ2-3; v_gene: TRBV24-1; CDR3nt: TGTGCCACTGGACAGGGGGCTATAGATACGCAGTATTTT; CDR3aa: CATGQGAIDTQYF
len: 17; d_gene: .; abundance: .; j_gene: TRBJ2-7; v_gene: TRBV7-2; CDR3nt: TGTGCCACCCTAAGGGTAGAACGGATCGCGTGTCGGTTCGAGCAGTACTTC; CDR3aa: CATLRVERIACRFEQYF
len: 14; d_gene: TRBD1; abundance: .; j_gene: TRBJ2-5; v_gene: TRBV29-1; CDR3nt: TGCAGCGGCCAAGGGGGCGGGTACCAAGAGACCCAGTACTTC; CDR3aa: CSGQGGGYQETQYF
len: 16; d_gene: TRBD2; abundance: .; j_gene: TRBJ2-3; v_gene: TRBV14; CDR3nt: TGTGCCAGCAGCCAATGTGGACTAGCGTTCGCAGATACGCAGTATTTT; CDR3aa: CASSQCGLAFADTQYF
len: 16; d_gene: TRBD2; abundance: .; j_gene: TRBJ2-1; v_gene: TRBV27; CDR3nt: TGTGCCAGCAGCCCTAGCGGGAGCGTCCCCTACAATGAGCAGTTCTTC; CDR3aa: CASSPSGSVPYNEQFF
len: 15; d_gene: .; abundance: .; j_gene: TRBJ1-2; v_gene: TRBV9; CDR3nt: TGTGCCAGCAGCGTAGGAATGGGGCGCGGCTATGGCTACACCTTC; CDR3aa: CASSVGMGRGYGYTF
len: 15; d_gene: TRBD1; abundance: .; j_gene: TRBJ1-4; v_gene: TRBV15; CDR3nt: TGTGCCACCAGCAGAGAAAGGACAGGGGATGAAAAACTGTTTTTT; CDR3aa: CATSRERTGDEKLFF
len: 15; d_gene: TRBD1; abundance: few; j_gene: TRBJ1-6; v_gene: TRBV3-1; CDR3nt: TGTGCCAGGGCCGGGACAGGGGGCGCAGGATCACCCCTCCACTTT; CDR3aa: CARAGTGGAGSPLHF
len: 13; d_gene: TRBD1; abundance: few; j_gene: TRBJ1-3; v_gene: TRBV5-1; CDR3nt: TGCGCCAGCAGCGACGCAGCCGGGACAGAGGTAGCGTTT; CDR3aa: CASSDAAGTEVAF
len: 15; d_gene: .; abundance: .; j_gene: TRBJ2-7; v_gene: TRBV4-3; CDR3nt: TGCGCCAGCAGCCAAGATACGGACAGCCCTCACGAGCAGTACTTC; CDR3aa: CASSQDTDSPHEQYF
len: 16; d_gene: .; abundance: .; j_gene: TRBJ1-1; v_gene: TRBV12-3/TRBV12-4; CDR3nt: TGTGCCAGCAGCCTACCACGGGACACTATTTCCACTGAAGCTTTCTTT; CDR3aa: CASSLPRDTISTEAFF